The clone carrying this T cell receptor beta chain was seen once. The sample belongs to a study of blood T cells in healthy people across ages. CDR1 and CDR2 from the germline V gene are SGHRS and YFSETQ. V lost 4 bases to trimming and J lost 10 bases, with 11 bases between them. This CDR3 comprises 11 residues. The authors ran a second PCR of about 6 to 11 cycles using a sample-barcoded 5' primer and a J-beta primer mix. Each CDR3 protein is one row after TCRdb ran MiXCR on the 5' RACE reads. The sample consists of around 970,000 distinct CDR3 sequences, just over 50% of them appearing once. Samples each had at least 6 micrograms of total RNA extracted.

The genes are TRBV5-1 and TRBJ1-1; the D is unclear. This receptor was obtained from an older woman in good health. The source material was blood. CDR3 DNA: TGCGCCAGCAGCGATTCACTAGGAGCTTTCTTT. This translates into CASSDSLGAFF. Filled out from reference TRBV5-1 and TRBJ1-1, the complete variable domain reads KAGVTQTPRYLIKTRGQQVTLSCSPISGHRSVSWYQQTPGQGLQFLFEYFSETQRNKGNFPGRFSGRQFSNSRSEMNVSTLELGDSALYLCASSDSLGAFFGQGTRLTVV.